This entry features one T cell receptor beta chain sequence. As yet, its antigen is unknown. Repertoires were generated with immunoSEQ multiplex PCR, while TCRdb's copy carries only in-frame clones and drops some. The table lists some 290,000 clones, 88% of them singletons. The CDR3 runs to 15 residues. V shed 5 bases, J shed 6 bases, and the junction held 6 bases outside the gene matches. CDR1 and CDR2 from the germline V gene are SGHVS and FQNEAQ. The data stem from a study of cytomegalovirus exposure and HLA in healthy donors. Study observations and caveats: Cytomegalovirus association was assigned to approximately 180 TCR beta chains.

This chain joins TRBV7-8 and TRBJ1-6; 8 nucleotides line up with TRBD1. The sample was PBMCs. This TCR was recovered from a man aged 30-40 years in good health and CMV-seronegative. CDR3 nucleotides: TGTGCCAGCAGCCCCCAGGGACAGGCTAATTCACCCCTCCACTTT. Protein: CASSPQGQANSPLHF.